The clone carrying this T cell receptor (beta chain) was seen once. Trimming left V 3 bases short and J 6 bases short, with 9 bases between. Germline CDR1 SGHTA, CDR2 FQGNSA. This CDR3 has 13 amino acids. The data were taken from a study of CD8 T cells in Susac syndrome. Random-hexamer reverse transcription was applied to about 0.5 to 1 ug RNA. Amplification of TCR beta CDR3 used immunoSEQ multiplex PCR across 54 Vbeta and 13 Jbeta. TCRdb used MiXCR to reprocess the immunoSEQ multiplex PCR reads, holding one entry per CDR3 protein. The table shows 90,000 to 110,000 distinct CDR3 sequences, with 95% to 98% occurring only once.

The sequencing input was CD4+ T cells from PBMCs. The chain employs TRBV7-2 and TRBJ2-4; D might be TRBD1 (7 bases). The receptor was derived from a human donor in good health. The CDR3 loop is CASSFRGANIQYF. The CDR3 DNA is TGTGCCAGCAGCTTCAGGGGGGCAAACATTCAGTACTTC.